The 27 T cell receptor beta chains given below trace back to one sample, sequenced in a study of blood T cell repertoires in COVID-19. Assay: immunoSEQ multiplex PCR; the TCRdb copy retains only in-frame clones and omits some. The table shows 250,000 or so clones, with 85% to 90% occurring only once. Sample: PBMCs or T cells enriched from blood (not recorded which). All receptors derive from a man aged 45 to 65 who had been exposed to COVID-19.

This clone was observed a handful of times. The chain combines TRBV5-1 with TRBJ1-1; a possible D gene is TRBD1 (6 bases). The germline gives CDR1 SGHRS, CDR2 YFSETQ. This CDR3 is 14 amino acids long. The V end lost 2 bases, the J end lost 8 bases, and 16 bases lay between the germline ends. CDR3 amino acids: CASSFQSGASEAFF. DNA of the CDR3: TGCGCCAGCAGCTTCCAATCAGGGGCCAGCGAAGCTTTCTTT.

V gene TRBV19 combines with J gene TRBJ2-7, with a possible D match to TRBD2 (5 bases). V lost 1 base to trimming and J lost 6 bases, with 16 bases between them. The length of the CDR3 is 15 residues. CDR1 is LNHDA and CDR2 is SQIVND in the germline V gene (reference sequence). CDR3: CASSIVSGGGSEQYF. For the CDR3, the DNA is TGTGCCAGTAGTATAGTATCCGGTGGAGGCAGCGAGCAGTACTTC.

The genes are TRBV10-3 and TRBJ1-1; 7 nucleotides align to TRBD1. Looked up from germline, CDR1 is ENHRY and CDR2 is SYGVKD. The CDR3 consists of 13 residues. V gave up 8 bases and J gave up 7 bases; unmatched junction bases: 10. CDR3 DNA sequence: TGTGCCATCGCACAGACAGGGACGGGTGAAGCTTTCTTT. As protein: CAIAQTGTGEAFF.

Points on this clone: Other nucleotide sequences from this sample produce the same CDR3. This sequence joins TRBV7-9 and TRBJ1-2, with a tentative D call TRBD1 (5 bases). The CDR3 has 14 residues. Germline V gives CDR1 SEHNR, CDR2 FQNEAQ (reference sequence). V lost 1 base and J lost 3, with 9 bases in between. The CDR3 DNA is TGTGCCAGCAGCTTAGGGCAGGGTGACTATGGCTACACCTTC. It specifies CASSLGQGDYGYTF.

The chain employs TRBV15 and TRBJ1-5; 8 nucleotides match TRBD1. V lost 3 bases, J lost 5 bases, and 9 bases stayed unmatched. CDR1 and CDR2 from the germline V gene are LNHNV and YYDKDF (reference sequence). This CDR3 contains 16 residues. The CDR3 nucleotides read TGTGCCACCAGCAGTTCCCCGGGACAGGTCTATCAGCCCCAGCATTTT. As protein: CATSSSPGQVYQPQHF.

The gene calls are TRBV25-1 and TRBJ1-2; 10 positions match TRBD1. The germline gives CDR1 MGHDK, CDR2 SYGVNS. The ends lost 0 bases at V and 4 bases at J; junction bases unmatched: 5. This CDR3 is built from 16 residues. CDR3 sequence (DNA): TGTGCCAGCAGTGAATATGGGGACAGGGGCAGCTATGGCTACACCTTC. It yields the protein CASSEYGDRGSYGYTF.

V and J are TRBV18 and TRBJ1-1; TRBD1 matches 8 bases. The CDR3 is 15 residues long. The V segment lost 4 bases and the J segment 1 base; nucleotides outside the gene matches: 5. Germline CDR1 and CDR2: KGHSH and LQKENI. This CDR3 is CASSLQGAKNTEAFF. CDR3 coding DNA: TGTGCCAGCTCACTCCAGGGGGCAAAGAACACTGAAGCTTTCTTT.

This chain uses TRBV3-1 (or the pseudogene TRBV3-2) with TRBJ1-6; D not certain. Germline loops: CDR1 LGHDT, CDR2 YNNKEL (reference sequence). The CDR3 sequence is 16 residues long. Trimming removed 1 base from V and 6 bases from J, with 13 bases in between. CDR3 loop: CASSQVPTGGNSPLHF. The CDR3 bases are TGTGCCAGCAGCCAAGTACCGACGGGAGGTAATTCACCCCTCCACTTT.

This chain links TRBV21-1 with TRBJ2-5; the table names TRBD1, a call not compared with the DNA. TRBV21-1 is flagged as a pseudogene. The CDR3 runs 15 residues. The CDR3 reads CASSPIGQGRETQYF. The CDR3, as DNA: TGTGCCAGCAGCCCAATAGGACAGGGCAGGGAGACCCAGTACTTC.

This chain links TRBV28 with TRBJ1-2; TRBD1 matches 8 bases. The J segment lost 2 bases and the V segment lost 4 bases, leaving 3 bases of the junction unmatched. This CDR3 region has 14 residues. Germline CDR1 reads MDHEN; CDR2 reads SYDVKM. The CDR3 nucleotides are TGTGCCAGCAGTTCGGGACAGGCGAACTATGGCTACACCTTC. Residues: CASSSGQANYGYTF.

The rearrangement uses TRBV27 and TRBJ2-6; unclear D gene. V shed 3 bases and J shed 0 bases, with 3 bases lying between them. This CDR3 comprises 14 residues. CDR1 MNHEY and CDR2 SMNVEV come from the germline V gene (reference sequence). This CDR3 is CASSFFSGANVLTF. DNA for the CDR3: TGTGCCAGCAGTTTCTTCTCTGGGGCCAACGTCCTGACTTTC.

The V call is TRBV19, the J call TRBJ2-2; 7 bases align to TRBD2. The germline V gene encodes CDR1 LNHDA and CDR2 SQIVND (reference sequence). The trim removed 6 bases at V and 7 bases at J, leaving 8 bases unmatched. The length of the CDR3 is 14 residues. DNA of the CDR3: TGTGCCAGTAGGGGAGGGTATTACGGCGGGGAGCTGTTTTTT. It specifies CASRGGYYGGELFF.

V gene TRBV3-1 (or the pseudogene TRBV3-2) combines with J gene TRBJ2-5, with D possibly TRBD2 on 6 matching bases. Germline CDR1 LGHDT, CDR2 YNNKEL (reference sequence). V was cut by 0 bases and J by 4 bases, with 15 bases left in between. There are 16 residues in the CDR3. The CDR3 spells CASSQDRGGMGETQYF. CDR3 bases: TGTGCCAGCAGCCAAGATCGTGGGGGGATGGGAGAGACCCAGTACTTC.

This chain links TRBV6-5 with TRBJ1-2; perhaps TRBD1 as D (5 bases). V lost 8 bases, J lost 8 bases, and 18 bases lay in between. Germline V CDR1 and CDR2: MNHEY, SVGAGI. The CDR3 loop spans 13 amino acids. The CDR3, as DNA: TGTGCCAGCCATTTAGGAGGGGAGATAGGCTACACCTTC. Encoded protein: CASHLGGEIGYTF.

The chain's CDR3 is CSASTGTTGELFF. In nucleotides, the CDR3 is TGCAGTGCTAGTACAGGGACCACCGGGGAGCTGTTTTTT. V is TRBV20-1 and J is TRBJ2-2, with TRBD1 as a possible D gene (6 bases). Germline V CDR1 and CDR2: DFQATT, SNEGSKA (reference sequence). Trimming took off 3 bases at V and 4 bases at J, with 9 bases between the two ends. CDR3 length: 13 amino acids.

This chain connects TRBV7-2 to TRBJ1-1; the match to TRBD1 covers 9 bases. This CDR3 comprises 14 residues. V gave up 5 bases and J gave up 4 bases; unmatched junction bases: 5. Germline CDR1 reads SGHTA; CDR2 reads FQGNSA. CDR3 nucleotides: TGTGCCAGCAGCGCGGGACAGGGAACCACTGAAGCTTTCTTT. Its translation: CASSAGQGTTEAFF.

CDR3 sequence: CASSLAGGGGTGELFF. CDR3 bases: TGCGCCAGCAGCTTGGCCGGCGGCGGAGGGACCGGGGAGCTGTTTTTT. The chain has TRBV5-1 and TRBJ2-2; tentatively, D is TRBD2 (6 bases). This CDR3 contains 16 residues. Germline CDR1 is SGHRS and CDR2 is YFSETQ. The V end was cut by 0 bases, the J end by 5 bases, with 14 bases between.

This chain uses TRBV5-4 with TRBJ2-1; D is perhaps TRBD2 (5 bases). Between the trimmed V and J ends, which lost 1 base and 4 bases, there was a span of 15 bases. Germline lookup yields CDR1 SGHNT and CDR2 YYREEE (reference sequence). CDR3 length equals 16 residues. In DNA, the CDR3 is TGTGCCAGCAGCTTGCCCTCGGGGTTCCCTTACAATGAGCAGTTCTTC. This sequence encodes CASSLPSGFPYNEQFF.

This clone occurred a few times. The rearrangement links TRBV9 to TRBJ2-2, with 11 nucleotides matching TRBD2. The junction had 2 bases not matched to a gene; V was cut back by 0 bases and J by 4 bases. Germline CDR1 and CDR2: SGDLS and YYNGEE. There are 16 residues in the CDR3. The CDR3 region is CASSVVGTSGTGELFF. The CDR3 region has the DNA TGTGCCAGCAGCGTAGTAGGGACTAGCGGCACCGGGGAGCTGTTTTTT.

The chain uses TRBV5-1 and TRBJ1-1, with 10 nucleotides matching TRBD1. CDR3 length: 14 amino acids. After removal of 7 bases from V and 8 bases from J, the junction contained 11 bases not matched to a gene. In germline, CDR1 is SGHRS, CDR2 YFSETQ. The CDR3 loop reads CASSPGQGEREAFF. CDR3 DNA: TGCGCCAGCTCACCAGGACAGGGGGAAAGAGAAGCTTTCTTT.

V usage is TRBV7-6 and J usage is TRBJ2-3; D is uncertain. The V gene's germline CDR1 is SGHVS and CDR2 FNYEAQ. The V gene lost 5 bases and the J gene lost 4 bases, with 16 bases spanning the gap. CDR3 size: 15 residues. The CDR3 nucleotides are TGTGCCAGCAGCCCGCTTATCCGAAGCGCAGATACGCAGTATTTT. Protein product: CASSPLIRSADTQYF.

DNA of the CDR3: TGCGCCAGCAGCTTGCTAACAGTTAATGAAAAACTGTTTTTT. Encoded protein: CASSLLTVNEKLFF. The V call is TRBV5-1, the J call TRBJ1-4; D remains unclear. The CDR3 extends over 14 amino acids. Trimming shortened V by 1 base and J by 4 bases, and 8 bases separated the two germline ends. Germline V gives CDR1 SGHRS, CDR2 YFSETQ.

This clone was seen only once. The J gene is TRBJ1-6, the V gene TRBV18, with D hard to call. Deletions cut 6 bases from V and 5 bases from J, with 14 bases between. The CDR3 is made up of 15 amino acids. Per the germline V gene, CDR1 is KGHSH and CDR2 is LQKENI. CDR3 loop: CASSPYVENNSPLHF. The CDR3 region has the DNA TGTGCCAGCTCTCCCTACGTAGAAAATAATTCACCCCTCCACTTT.

The chain uses TRBV24-1 and TRBJ2-1, with 7 bases matching TRBD1. The V and J ends lost 6 bases and 4 bases, in that order; junction bases with no gene match: 11. The germline V gene has CDR1 KGHDR and CDR2 SFDVKD. CDR3 length equals 16 residues. The chain's CDR3 is CATSSQGNPAYNEQFF. DNA for the CDR3: TGTGCCACCAGTTCACAGGGGAACCCGGCGTACAATGAGCAGTTCTTC.

The chain carries TRBV28 and TRBJ1-1; perhaps TRBD1 as D (6 bases). The CDR3 covers 14 residues. Germline values: CDR1 MDHEN, CDR2 SYDVKM. The V end was cut by 3 bases, the J end by 1 base, with 9 bases between. CDR3 sequence: CASSLYRANTEAFF. The CDR3 nucleotides are TGTGCCAGCAGTTTGTACAGGGCGAACACTGAAGCTTTCTTT.

V gene TRBV2 combines with J gene TRBJ1-3, with a tentative D call TRBD1 (5 bases). The V and J ends lost 0 bases and 2 bases respectively, with 8 bases between them. Germline values: CDR1 SNHLY, CDR2 FYNNEI. The CDR3 runs to 15 residues. CDR3 loop: CASSEARGTGNTIYF. The CDR3 DNA reads TGTGCCAGCAGTGAAGCGCGGGGGACTGGAAACACCATATATTTT.

This CDR3 is CASSEREDPFYEQYF. CDR3 bases: TGTGCCAGCAGTGAAAGGGAGGACCCATTCTACGAGCAGTACTTC. J is TRBJ2-7 and V is TRBV6-1; D is perhaps TRBD2 (6 bases). CDR1 MNHNS and CDR2 SASEGT come from the germline V gene. This CDR3 contains 15 residues. Trimming left V 2 bases short and J 3 bases short, with 14 bases between.